This T cell receptor (beta chain) appears in the sequencing data of a study of control samples from healthy donors and cancer patients. Repertoires were generated with immunoSEQ multiplex PCR, while TCRdb's copy carries only in-frame clones and drops some. The profile shows about 110,000 clones, roughly four fifths of them singletons. This clone was recorded once. Per germline, CDR1 SGHTA and CDR2 FQGNSA. This CDR3 is built from 14 residues. Trimming removed 3 bases at V and 7 bases at J, with 12 bases between. The chain couples TRBV7-2 to TRBJ2-2; TRBD1 might be the D (5 bases). The sequence was collected from a man aged 18 to 35 in good health. The specimen was blood. The CDR3 spells CASSFRDSDGELFF. The DNA for the CDR3 is TGTGCCAGCAGCTTCAGGGATTCCGACGGGGAGCTGTTTTTT. Based on the CDR3 plus reference TRBV7-2 and TRBJ2-2, the full variable domain is GAGVSQSPSNKVTEKGKDVELRCDPISGHTALYWYRQSLGQGLEFLIYFQGNSAPDKSGLPSDRFSAERTGGSVSTLTIQRTQQEDSAVYLCASSFRDSDGELFFGEGSRLTVL.